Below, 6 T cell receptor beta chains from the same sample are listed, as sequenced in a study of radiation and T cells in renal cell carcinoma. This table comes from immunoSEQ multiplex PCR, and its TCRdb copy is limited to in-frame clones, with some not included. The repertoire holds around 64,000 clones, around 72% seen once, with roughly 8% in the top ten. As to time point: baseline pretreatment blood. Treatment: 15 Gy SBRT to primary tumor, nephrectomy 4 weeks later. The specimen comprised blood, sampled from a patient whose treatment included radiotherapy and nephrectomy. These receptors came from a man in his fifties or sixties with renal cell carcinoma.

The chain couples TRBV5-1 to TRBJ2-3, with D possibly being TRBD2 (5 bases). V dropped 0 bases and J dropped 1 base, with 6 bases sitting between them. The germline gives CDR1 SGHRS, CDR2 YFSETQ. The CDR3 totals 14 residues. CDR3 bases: TGCGCCAGCAGCTTGGGGGGAGGCACAGATACGCAGTATTTT. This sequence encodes CASSLGGGTDTQYF.

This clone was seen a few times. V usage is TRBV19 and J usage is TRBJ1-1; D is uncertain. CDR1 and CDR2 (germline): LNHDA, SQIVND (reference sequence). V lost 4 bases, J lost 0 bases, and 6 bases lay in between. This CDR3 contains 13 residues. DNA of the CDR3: TGTGCCAGTAGTAGACGGGTGAACACTGAAGCTTTCTTT. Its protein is CASSRRVNTEAFF. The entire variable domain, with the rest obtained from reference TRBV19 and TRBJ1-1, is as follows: DGGITQSPKYLFRKEGQNVTLSCEQNLNHDAMYWYRQDPGQGLRLIYYSQIVNDFQKGDIAEGYSVSREKKESFPLTVTSAQKNPTAFYLCASSRRVNTEAFFGQGTRLTVV.

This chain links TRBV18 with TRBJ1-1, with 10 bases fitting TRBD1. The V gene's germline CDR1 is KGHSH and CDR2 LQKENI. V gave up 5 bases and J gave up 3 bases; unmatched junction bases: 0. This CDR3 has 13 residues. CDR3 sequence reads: CASSGTGDTEAFF. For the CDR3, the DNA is TGTGCCAGCTCAGGGACAGGGGACACTGAAGCTTTCTTT. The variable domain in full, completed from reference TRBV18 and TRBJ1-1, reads NAGVMQNPRHLVRRRGQEARLRCSPMKGHSHVYWYRQLPEEGLKFMVYLQKENIIDESGMPKERFSAEFPKEGPSILRIQQVVRGDSAAYFCASSGTGDTEAFFGQGTRLTVV.

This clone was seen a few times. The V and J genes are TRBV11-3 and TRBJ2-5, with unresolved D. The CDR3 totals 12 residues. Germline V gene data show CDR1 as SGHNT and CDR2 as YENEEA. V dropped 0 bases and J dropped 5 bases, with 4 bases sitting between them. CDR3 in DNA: TGTGCCAGCAGCTTAGATTCGGAGACCCAGTACTTC. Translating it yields CASSLDSETQYF. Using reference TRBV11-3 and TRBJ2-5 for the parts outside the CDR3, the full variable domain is EAGVVQSPRYKIIEKKQPVAFWCNPISGHNTLYWYLQNLGQGPELLIRYENEEAVDDSQLPKDRFSAERLKGVDSTLKIQPAELGDSAVYLCASSLDSETQYFGPGTRLLVL.

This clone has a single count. The CDR3 sequence is CTSRPTPRGTQNTGELFF. Written as DNA, the CDR3 is TGCACCAGCAGACCCACCCCTCGTGGGACACAGAACACCGGGGAGCTGTTTTTT. This chain connects TRBV1 to TRBJ2-2; the table's D call, TRBD1, was not checked against the DNA. TRBV1 is given as a pseudogene. This CDR3 is 18 amino acids long.

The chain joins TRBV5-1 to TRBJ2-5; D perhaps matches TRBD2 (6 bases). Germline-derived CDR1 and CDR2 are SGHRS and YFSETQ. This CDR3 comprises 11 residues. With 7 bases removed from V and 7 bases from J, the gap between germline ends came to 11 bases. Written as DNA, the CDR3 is TGCGCCAGCGCCGAGGAGGGGACCCAGTACTTC. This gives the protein CASAEEGTQYF.